The 22 T cell receptor beta chains given below trace back to one sample, sequenced in a study of blood T cell repertoires in COVID-19. Repertoires were generated with immunoSEQ multiplex PCR, while TCRdb's copy carries only in-frame clones and drops some. In the table there are about 68,000 clones, 70% to 85% of which are singletons. Sequencing input: peripheral blood. These receptors all stem from a woman in her fifties or sixties with acute or convalescent COVID-19.

This clone was seen a handful of times. This chain joins TRBV4-1 and TRBJ1-1; the match to TRBD1 covers 11 bases. Germline lookup yields CDR1 MGHRA and CDR2 YSYEKL. CDR3 length: 15 residues. V was pared by 5 bases and J by 5 bases, with 7 bases of the junction left unmatched. CDR3 in DNA: TGCGCCAGCAGCTCCGGACAGGGGGCGGGTACTGAAGCTTTCTTT. Its protein is CASSSGQGAGTEAFF.

V is TRBV6-1 and J is TRBJ2-2; D perhaps matches TRBD1 (6 bases). Trimming took 0 bases from V and 6 from J, leaving 11 bases between them. The V gene's germline CDR1 is MNHNS and CDR2 SASEGT. The CDR3 runs 15 residues. CDR3 sequence (DNA): TGTGCCAGCAGTGAAGCACAGGGTCGGGCCGGGGAGCTGTTTTTT. Residues: CASSEAQGRAGELFF.

This clone was seen once. V gene TRBV7-9 combines with J gene TRBJ1-2; D unclear. Between the trimmed V and J ends, which lost 4 bases and 8 bases, there was a span of 11 bases. The CDR3 loop spans 12 amino acids. Germline loops: CDR1 SEHNR, CDR2 FQNEAQ (reference sequence). This CDR3 is CASSSPGRGYTF. The DNA of the CDR3 is TGTGCCAGCAGCTCGCCTGGGAGAGGCTACACCTTC.

The chain is built from TRBV4-3 and TRBJ2-2, with 9 bases identical to TRBD1. Unmatched junction bases numbered 9, after V lost 0 bases and J lost 4 bases. CDR1 is LGHNA, CDR2 YSLEER, per germline. The CDR3 runs to 18 residues. The CDR3 region is CASSQDSLGTGPTGELFF. CDR3 DNA: TGCGCCAGCAGCCAAGATTCATTGGGGACAGGGCCCACCGGGGAGCTGTTTTTT.

This chain uses TRBV12-3 or TRBV12-4 with TRBJ1-2; D is ambiguous. The CDR3 runs 12 residues. V lost 5 bases to trimming and J lost 3 bases, with 7 bases between them. CDR3 sequence (DNA): TGTGCCAGCAGTCCCGGAGACTATGGCTACACCTTC. Its translation: CASSPGDYGYTF.

The chain links TRBV6-5 to TRBJ1-6; 8 bases align to TRBD1. Looked up from germline, CDR1 is MNHEY and CDR2 is SVGAGI. The CDR3 is made up of 13 amino acids. The trim removed 7 bases at V and 10 bases at J, leaving 6 bases unmatched. The CDR3 protein is CASTGGRGSPLHF. The CDR3 bases are TGTGCCAGCACAGGGGGCAGAGGCTCACCCCTCCACTTT.

CDR3 residues: CASSIQSGTGGQPQHF. CDR3 DNA sequence: TGTGCCAGTAGTATTCAGTCCGGGACAGGAGGTCAGCCCCAGCATTTT. V is TRBV19 and J is TRBJ1-5; 8 positions match TRBD1. V lost 3 bases and J lost 6; bases outside the gene matches: 10. This CDR3 is built from 16 residues. Per germline, CDR1 LNHDA and CDR2 SQIVND (reference sequence).

V gene TRBV9 combines with J gene TRBJ1-6; D not resolved. V was clipped by 3 bases and J by 8 bases, with 15 bases between them. The CDR3 covers 15 residues. Germline CDR1 is SGDLS and CDR2 is YYNGEE. The CDR3 DNA reads as TGTGCCAGCAGCGCCGAGGGTGGACCGTATTCACCCCTCCACTTT. Protein product: CASSAEGGPYSPLHF.

The J gene is TRBJ1-2, the V gene TRBV28; D unresolved. Germline V gives CDR1 MDHEN, CDR2 SYDVKM. Between the trimmed V and J ends, which lost 6 bases and 3 bases, there was a span of 14 bases. The CDR3 length is 14 residues. CDR3 DNA sequence: TGTGCCAGCAGCCTGACTACTGTCGACTATGGCTACACCTTC. Protein product: CASSLTTVDYGYTF.

CDR3 in amino acids: CASSPSGGAPYNEQFF. The CDR3 bases are TGTGCCAGCTCACCAAGCGGGGGGGCCCCCTACAATGAGCAGTTCTTC. The chain combines TRBV18 with TRBJ2-1; TRBD2 matches at 10 bases. Looked up from germline, CDR1 is KGHSH and CDR2 is LQKENI. The V segment lost 2 bases and the J segment 2 bases; nucleotides outside the gene matches: 3. CDR3 length: 16 residues.

Only one count was recorded for this clone. The rearrangement joins TRBV5-4 to TRBJ2-1; TRBD1 matches 7 bases. The V gene's germline CDR1 is SGHNT and CDR2 YYREEE (reference sequence). The CDR3 has 15 amino acids. V shed 1 base, J shed 6 bases, and the junction held 7 bases outside the gene matches. In nucleotides, the CDR3 is TGTGCCAGCAGCTTGCGTACAGGGGAGAGCAATGAGCAGTTCTTC. Protein: CASSLRTGESNEQFF.

The rearrangement links TRBV6-5 to TRBJ2-5, with D perhaps TRBD1 (5 bases). Trimming shortened V by 1 base and J by 4 bases, and 10 bases separated the two germline ends. The CDR3 spans 14 residues. The germline V gene encodes CDR1 MNHEY and CDR2 SVGAGI. CDR3 in amino acids: CASSYYTGRETQYF. In DNA, the CDR3 is TGTGCCAGCAGTTACTACACAGGTAGAGAGACCCAGTACTTC.

This clone occurred once. The chain joins TRBV6-6 to TRBJ1-1, with unresolved D. Trimming took 4 bases from V and 4 from J, leaving 13 bases between them. Germline CDR1 and CDR2: MNHNY and SVGAGI (reference sequence). The CDR3 totals 14 residues. The CDR3 region is CASSFPEVGTEAFF. The CDR3 DNA reads TGTGCCAGCAGTTTCCCCGAGGTTGGCACTGAAGCTTTCTTT.

This clone was counted only a few times. The chain recombines TRBV21-1 with TRBJ2-7; the listed D gene, TRBD1, was not tested against the DNA. TRBV21-1 is given as a pseudogene. There are 17 residues in the CDR3. The CDR3 DNA reads as TGTGCCAGCAGCAAAGAGCCTCCGCGAGACAGGGGGCACGAGCAGTACTTC. Amino acids: CASSKEPPRDRGHEQYF.

V usage is TRBV6-2 or TRBV6-3 and J usage is TRBJ2-7; 7 nucleotides line up with TRBD2. This CDR3 contains 14 residues. J was trimmed by 2 bases and V by 2 bases; bases with no gene match: 3. The germline V gene encodes CDR1 MNHEY and CDR2 SVGEGT. CDR3: CASSYEGGPYEQYF. In DNA, the CDR3 is TGTGCCAGCAGTTACGAGGGAGGGCCCTACGAGCAGTACTTC.

The rearrangement links TRBV5-4 to TRBJ1-3; TRBD1 matches at 9 bases. Per germline, CDR1 SGHNT and CDR2 YYREEE (reference sequence). The trim removed 4 bases at V and 3 bases at J, leaving 5 bases unmatched. The CDR3 loop spans 15 amino acids. The CDR3 region is CASSPGQGSGNTIYF. In DNA form, the CDR3 reads TGTGCCAGCAGCCCTGGACAGGGGAGTGGAAACACCATATATTTT. Looking up the rest from reference TRBV5-4 and TRBJ1-3 gives the full variable domain: ETGVTQSPTHLIKTRGQQVTLRCSSQSGHNTVSWYQQALGQGPQFIFQYYREEENGRGNFPPRFSGLQFPNYSSELNVNALELDDSALYLCASSPGQGSGNTIYFGEGSWLTVV.

J is TRBJ2-3 and V is TRBV11-2; TRBD2 agrees at 8 bases. V shed 5 bases, J shed 7 bases, and the junction held 8 bases outside the gene matches. This CDR3 is built from 14 residues. Germline V gene data show CDR1 as SGHAT and CDR2 as FQNNGV. The CDR3 here is CASSTSGHRYTQYF. The CDR3 DNA sequence: TGTGCCAGCAGCACTAGCGGTCATAGGTATACGCAGTATTTT.

This clone was seen a single time. This chain connects TRBV6-1 to TRBJ2-7; TRBD2 matches at 13 bases. The junction had 5 bases not matched to a gene; V was cut back by 10 bases and J by 2 bases. The CDR3 runs to 14 residues. Germline V CDR1 and CDR2: MNHNS, SASEGT. CDR3 coding DNA: TGTGCCACCGGACTAGCGGGGGAGCCCTACGAGCAGTACTTC. Translated, it gives CATGLAGEPYEQYF.

J is TRBJ1-4 and V is TRBV9; 7 bases line up with TRBD1. CDR3 length: 15 amino acids. Losses at the gene ends were 3 bases for V and 7 bases for J; bases not matched to a gene: 9. The germline V gene encodes CDR1 SGDLS and CDR2 YYNGEE. Here the CDR3 DNA reads TGTGCCAGCAGCGAAAAGGGGGCGAAACTTGAAAAACTGTTTTTT. Amino acids: CASSEKGAKLEKLFF.

The gene calls are TRBV6-5 and TRBJ1-5, with 7 bases identical to TRBD1. This CDR3 has 15 residues. Germline V gives CDR1 MNHEY, CDR2 SVGAGI. V was clipped by 6 bases and J by 6 bases; unmatched bases: 11. The CDR3 region has the DNA TGTGCCAGCAGAATCGACAGGGCGCGGGGTCAGCCCCAGCATTTT. This sequence encodes CASRIDRARGQPQHF.

The chain couples TRBV5-8 to TRBJ1-2; 7 bases align to TRBD1. Losses at the gene ends were 4 bases for V and 5 bases for J; bases not matched to a gene: 8. CDR3 length: 14 residues. CDR1 is SGHTS, CDR2 YDEGEE, per germline. The CDR3 reads CASSPGTAHYGYTF. CDR3 sequence (DNA): TGTGCCAGCAGCCCCGGGACAGCCCATTATGGCTACACCTTC.

This clone was picked up a small number of times. The gene calls are TRBV28 and TRBJ2-5; 7 bases fit TRBD2. CDR3 length: 15 amino acids. The V segment lost 3 bases and the J segment 5 bases; nucleotides outside the gene matches: 9. The germline gives CDR1 MDHEN, CDR2 SYDVKM. The CDR3 loop is CASSFGGRGDETQYF. CDR3 sequence (DNA): TGTGCCAGCAGTTTTGGTGGGAGGGGAGATGAGACCCAGTACTTC.